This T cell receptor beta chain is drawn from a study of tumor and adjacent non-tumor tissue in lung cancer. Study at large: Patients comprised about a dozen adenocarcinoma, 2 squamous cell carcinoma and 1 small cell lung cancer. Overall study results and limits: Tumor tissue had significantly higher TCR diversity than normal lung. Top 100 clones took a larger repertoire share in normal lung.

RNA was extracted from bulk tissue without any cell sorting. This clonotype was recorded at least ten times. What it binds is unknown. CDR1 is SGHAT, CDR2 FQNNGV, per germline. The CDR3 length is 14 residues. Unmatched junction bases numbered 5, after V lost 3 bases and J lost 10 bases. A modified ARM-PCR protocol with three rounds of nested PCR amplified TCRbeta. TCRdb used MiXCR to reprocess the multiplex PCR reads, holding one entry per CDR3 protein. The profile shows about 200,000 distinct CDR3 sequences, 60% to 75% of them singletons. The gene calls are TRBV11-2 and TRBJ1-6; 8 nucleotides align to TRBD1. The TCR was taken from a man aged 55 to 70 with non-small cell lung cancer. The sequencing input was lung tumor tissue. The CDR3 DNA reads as TGTGCCAGCAGCTTCGACAGGGGAGGGTCACCCCTCCACTTT. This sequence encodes CASSFDRGGSPLHF.